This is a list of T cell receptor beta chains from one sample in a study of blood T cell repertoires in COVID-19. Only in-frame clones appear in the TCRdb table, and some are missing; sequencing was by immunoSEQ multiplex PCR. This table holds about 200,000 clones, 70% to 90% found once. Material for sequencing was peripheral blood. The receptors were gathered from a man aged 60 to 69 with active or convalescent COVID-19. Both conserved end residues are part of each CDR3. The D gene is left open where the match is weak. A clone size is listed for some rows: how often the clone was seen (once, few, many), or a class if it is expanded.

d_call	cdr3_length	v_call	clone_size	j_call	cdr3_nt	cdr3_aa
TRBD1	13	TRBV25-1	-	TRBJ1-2	TGTGCCAGCAGTGAAGCAGGGGGCTATGGCTACACCTTC	CASSEAGGYGYTF
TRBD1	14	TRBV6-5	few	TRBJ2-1	TGTGCCAGCACCCGCCTGGGGACAGGAGGTGAGCAGTTCTTC	CASTRLGTGGEQFF
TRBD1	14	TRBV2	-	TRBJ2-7	TGTGCCAGCAGGGACAGGGGAAGCTCCTACGAGCAGTACTTC	CASRDRGSSYEQYF
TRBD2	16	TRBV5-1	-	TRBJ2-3	TGCGCCAGCAGCTACCTTAGCGGGGCGGTCACAGATACGCAGTATTTT	CASSYLSGAVTDTQYF
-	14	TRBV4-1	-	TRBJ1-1	TGCGCCAGCAGCCCACAGGGCGCGAACACTGAAGCTTTCTTT	CASSPQGANTEAFF
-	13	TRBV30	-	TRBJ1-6	TGTGCCTGGAGTGTACAGACAAATTCACCCCTCCACTTT	CAWSVQTNSPLHF
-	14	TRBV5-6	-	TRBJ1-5	TGTGCCAGCAGCTTGGGACAGATAAATCAGCCCCAGCATTTT	CASSLGQINQPQHF
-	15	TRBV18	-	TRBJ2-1	TGTGCCAGCTCATCGCAGGGGGGATCCTACAATGAGCAGTTCTTC	CASSSQGGSYNEQFF
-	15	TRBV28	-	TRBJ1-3	TGTGCCAGCACCCGACGAGGAGGTTCTGGAAACACCATATATTTT	CASTRRGGSGNTIYF
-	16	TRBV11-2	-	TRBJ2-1	TGTGCCAGCAGCTTAGGAATTGGAGGGGCTGGAAATGAGCAGTTCTTC	CASSLGIGGAGNEQFF
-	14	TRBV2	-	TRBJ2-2	TGTGCCAGCCTCCCCTTGGGGGCGTCCGGGGAGCTGTTTTTT	CASLPLGASGELFF
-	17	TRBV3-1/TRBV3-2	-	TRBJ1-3	TGTGCCAGCAGCCAAGCAAAGGGGCGGACACTAGGAAACACCATATATTTT	CASSQAKGRTLGNTIYF
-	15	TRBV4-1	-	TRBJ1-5	TGCGCCAGCAGCCAAGTCCCGGTTAGCAATCAGCCCCAGCATTTT	CASSQVPVSNQPQHF
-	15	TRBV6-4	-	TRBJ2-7	TGTGCCAGCAGTTCCTCCAGGGTCTCCCGCTACGAGCAGTACTTC	CASSSSRVSRYEQYF
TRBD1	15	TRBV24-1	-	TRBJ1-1	TGTGCCACCAGTGATTACGGGACAGGGAGGGAGGAAGCTTTCTTT	CATSDYGTGREEAFF
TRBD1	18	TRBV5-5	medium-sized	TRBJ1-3	TGTGCCAGCAGCTTGACAGGGGGAGGCCGGGGCTCTGGAAACACCATATATTTT	CASSLTGGGRGSGNTIYF
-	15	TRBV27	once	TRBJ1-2	TGTGCCAGCAGTTCCCTTAGCGGGGGCAACTATGGCTACACCTTC	CASSSLSGGNYGYTF
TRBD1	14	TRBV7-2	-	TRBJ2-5	TGTGCCAGCAGCTCCATGACAGGGTTGGAGACCCAGTACTTC	CASSSMTGLETQYF
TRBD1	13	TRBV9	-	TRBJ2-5	TGTGCCAGCAGCGCGAACAGGGGAGAGACCCAGTACTTC	CASSANRGETQYF
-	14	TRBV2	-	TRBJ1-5	TGTGCCAGCAGCCTGAGCTCAGGAGGTCAGCCCCAGCATTTT	CASSLSSGGQPQHF
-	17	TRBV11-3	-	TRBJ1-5	TGTGCCAGCAGCTTAGCCTTCAGGGCATATAGCAATCAGCCCCAGCATTTT	CASSLAFRAYSNQPQHF